Presented here are 18 T cell receptor beta chains from one specimen sequenced in a study of identical twins. MiXCR was run by TCRdb on the 5' RACE reads, yielding one entry per CDR3 protein. In the table there are about 530,000 distinct CDR3 sequences, roughly 15% of which are singletons. A further study also used this sample, focusing on yellow fever vaccine responses in identical twins.

Specimen: CD4+ T cells sorted from blood. The receptors stem from a woman aged 18-29 years in good health.

This clonotype turned up a few times. The rearrangement links TRBV5-4 to TRBJ2-2; D possibly uses TRBD1 or TRBD2 (5 bases each). Germline V gene data show CDR1 as SGHNT and CDR2 as YYREEE (reference sequence). The CDR3 extends over 19 amino acids. The V and J ends lost 0 bases and 1 base respectively, with 19 bases between them. The CDR3 nucleotides read TGTGCCAGCAGCTTGGTCCCGGGGACCAGCCTAGGGAACACCGGGGAGCTGTTTTTT. Its translation: CASSLVPGTSLGNTGELFF.

Points on this clonotype: One end of the junction is discordant with germline, which a read error may explain. The chain links TRBV6-5 to TRBJ1-6; 7 bases are a match to TRBD1. The V gene's germline CDR1 is MNHEY and CDR2 SVGAGI. This CDR3 contains 16 residues. The CDR3: CTSSSPTTGKNSPLHF. DNA of the CDR3: TGTACCAGCAGTTCCCCTACGACAGGGAAGAATTCACCCCTCCACTTT.

In this sample, this clonotype turned up a few times. The rearrangement links TRBV2 to TRBJ2-1; possibly TRBD2 for D (6 bases). Trimming stripped 7 bases from V and 5 bases from J, with 12 bases between. CDR1 is SNHLY and CDR2 is FYNNEI in the germline V gene. The CDR3 length is 13 residues. The CDR3 sequence is CASNRPGDNEQFF. The DNA for the CDR3 is TGTGCCAGCAATCGTCCGGGGGACAATGAGCAGTTCTTC.

The sample holds many counts of this clonotype. The J gene is TRBJ2-3, the V gene TRBV12-3 or TRBV12-4, with 11 bases fitting TRBD2. The CDR3 contains 15 residues. The V and J ends lost 6 bases and 5 bases, in that order; junction bases with no gene match: 7. CDR3 DNA: TGTGCCAGCAGAAATAGCGGGGGGGCTGTAGATACGCAGTATTTT. Translated, it gives CASRNSGGAVDTQYF.

This clonotype was counted a few times. The chain links TRBV28 to TRBJ1-6; no reliable D call. Trimming removed 5 bases at V and 10 bases at J, with 9 bases between. Germline V gene lookup returns CDR1 MDHEN and CDR2 SYDVKM. This CDR3 has 12 residues. CDR3 region: CASSAGGSPLHF. In DNA form, the CDR3 reads TGTGCCAGCAGTGCGGGTGGATCACCCCTCCACTTT.

This clonotype was seen repeatedly, ten times or more. The chain has TRBV5-1 and TRBJ2-7, with D hard to call. The germline V gene has CDR1 SGHRS and CDR2 YFSETQ. With 5 bases removed from V and 1 base from J, the gap between germline ends came to 13 bases. The CDR3 length is 14 residues. Here the CDR3 reads CASSDLHRSYEQYF. The CDR3 DNA sequence: TGCGCCAGCAGTGATCTTCACAGATCCTACGAGCAGTACTTC.

This clonotype has at least ten counts. The chain joins TRBV12-3 or TRBV12-4 to TRBJ2-2; D gene ambiguous. CDR3 length equals 14 residues. The germline V and J ends were trimmed by 7 bases and 8 bases, with 17 bases remaining between them. The CDR3 nucleotides are TGTGCCAGCACCCGAAGTCATCCCGTAGGGGAGCTGTTTTTT. It specifies CASTRSHPVGELFF.

This clonotype was observed a single time. The chain couples TRBV6-5 to TRBJ2-1, with 12 nucleotides matching TRBD2. CDR1 and CDR2 from the germline V gene are MNHEY and SVGAGI. The V and J ends lost 4 bases and 7 bases, in that order; junction bases with no gene match: 17. This CDR3 comprises 19 residues. The CDR3 reads CASSWDPRVSSGRGNEQFF. In nucleotides, the CDR3 is TGTGCCAGCAGTTGGGACCCCAGGGTATCTAGCGGGAGGGGGAATGAGCAGTTCTTC.

The V gene is TRBV20-1, the J gene TRBJ2-5, with 14 bases that match TRBD2. The CDR3 spans 15 residues. CDR1 DFQATT and CDR2 SNEGSKA come from the germline V gene (reference sequence). Trimming removed 2 bases from V and 7 bases from J; junction bases left unmatched: 6. CDR3 in amino acids: CSARSGTSGSLTQYF. CDR3 in DNA: TGCAGTGCTAGATCGGGGACTAGCGGGAGTTTGACCCAGTACTTC.

This clonotype was recorded at least ten times. This sequence joins TRBV29-1 and TRBJ2-2; D unresolved. V lost 5 bases to trimming and J lost 1 base, with 8 bases between them. CDR1 is SQVTM and CDR2 is ANQGSEA in the germline V gene. CDR3 length: 13 amino acids. The CDR3 is CSVWLLNTGELFF. For the CDR3, the DNA is TGCAGCGTTTGGCTTCTGAACACCGGGGAGCTGTTTTTT.

In its sample, this clonotype was seen a few times. The rearrangement links TRBV7-2 to TRBJ1-1; D ambiguous. The length of the CDR3 is 12 residues. V was pared by 5 bases and J by 2 bases, with 6 bases between. Germline values: CDR1 SGHTA, CDR2 FQGNSA. The CDR3 DNA reads as TGTGCCAGCAGCCGGCCCAACACTGAAGCTTTCTTT. It is translated as CASSRPNTEAFF.

The J gene is TRBJ1-1, the V gene TRBV9; TRBD1 might be the D (6 bases). The CDR3 length is 17 residues. The germline V gene encodes CDR1 SGDLS and CDR2 YYNGEE. The V end was cut by 3 bases, the J end by 3 bases, with 21 bases between. The CDR3 region is CASSDPRGHGPHTEAFF. The CDR3, as DNA: TGTGCCAGCAGCGACCCCAGGGGCCACGGGCCCCACACTGAAGCTTTCTTT. Combining the CDR3 with reference TRBV9 and TRBJ1-1 gives the whole variable domain DSGVTQTPKHLITATGQRVTLRCSPRSGDLSVYWYQQSLDQGLQFLIQYYNGEERAKGNILERFSAQQFPDLHSELNLSSLELGDSALYFCASSDPRGHGPHTEAFFGQGTRLTVV.

For the CDR3, the DNA is TGTGCCACCGCCCAGGGGGGAAACACCGGGGAGCTGTTTTTT. Translating it yields CATAQGGNTGELFF. J is TRBJ2-2 and V is TRBV19; tentative D call: TRBD1 (7 bases). Germline CDR1 is LNHDA and CDR2 is SQIVND (reference sequence). The CDR3 length is 14 residues. Trimming removed 10 bases at V and 2 bases at J, with 14 bases between.

The rearrangement joins TRBV12-3 or TRBV12-4 to TRBJ2-1; 8 bases match TRBD2. This CDR3 is built from 19 residues. The V and J ends lost 3 bases and 0 bases, in that order; junction bases with no gene match: 13. CDR3 nucleotide sequence: TGTGCCAGCAGTTTCGGAAATCCTTTCAGCGGGAGCTCCTACAATGAGCAGTTCTTC. This translates into CASSFGNPFSGSSYNEQFF.

The table lists this clonotype with many counts. The rearrangement links TRBV2 to TRBJ2-3, with no clear D. Germline lookup yields CDR1 SNHLY and CDR2 FYNNEI. Trimming pared 7 bases from V and 7 bases from J, leaving 15 bases between. The CDR3 consists of 13 residues. This CDR3 reads CASKDTVLHTQYF. In DNA form, the CDR3 reads TGTGCCAGCAAGGATACCGTCCTCCATACGCAGTATTTT.

This clonotype came up a few times. This chain uses TRBV29-1 with TRBJ2-1, with a weak D call TRBD1 (5 bases). The CDR3 contains 16 residues. Germline-derived CDR1 and CDR2 are SQVTM and ANQGSEA. V was shortened by 5 bases and J by 5 bases, with 22 bases between the two germline ends. The CDR3 sequence is CSVPLSSRVVDNEQFF. CDR3 DNA: TGCAGCGTTCCATTATCCAGCAGGGTCGTGGACAATGAGCAGTTCTTC.

This clonotype was observed many times. V usage is TRBV7-2 and J usage is TRBJ2-1; either TRBD1 or TRBD2 may fit D (5 bases each). CDR1 is SGHTA and CDR2 is FQGNSA in the germline V gene. Trimming shortened V by 5 bases and J by 2 bases, and 10 bases separated the two germline ends. This CDR3 region has 14 residues. CDR3 DNA: TGTGCCAGCAGCCGTATGGGACCCTACAATGAGCAGTTCTTC. Encoded protein: CASSRMGPYNEQFF.

CDR3 bases: TGCAGTGCTAAGGATCTAAGAGGTCAAGAGACCCAGTACTTC. This gives the protein CSAKDLRGQETQYF. The chain carries TRBV20-1 and TRBJ2-5; no reliable D call. The germline V and J ends were trimmed by 4 bases and 2 bases, with 14 bases remaining between them. CDR1 and CDR2 (germline): DFQATT, SNEGSKA (reference sequence). This CDR3 has 14 amino acids.